This T cell receptor (beta chain) was observed in a study of patients and donors after allogeneic stem cell transplantation. MiXCR was run by TCRdb on the RT-PCR reads, yielding one entry per CDR3 protein. The repertoire consists of about a million distinct CDR3 sequences, with roughly 17% occurring once and the leading ten covering around 6%. V shed 6 bases, J shed 4 bases, and the junction held 7 bases outside the gene matches. The germline CDR1 and CDR2 sequences are SNHLY and FYNNEI. The CDR3 totals 16 residues. The sample comprised blood, either unsorted or a sorted T cell fraction (not recorded which). The rearrangement links TRBV2 to TRBJ2-6; 9 bases are a match to TRBD1. This sequence originates from a human donor who was either an allogeneic HSCT recipient or a stem cell or donor lymphocyte infusion donor (not recorded which). It is not recorded whose cells these are; they may come from a transplant donor. This chain's CDR3 is CASSRQGVAGANVLTF. The CDR3 bases are TGTGCCAGCAGCCGACAGGGGGTTGCAGGGGCCAACGTCCTGACTTTC.